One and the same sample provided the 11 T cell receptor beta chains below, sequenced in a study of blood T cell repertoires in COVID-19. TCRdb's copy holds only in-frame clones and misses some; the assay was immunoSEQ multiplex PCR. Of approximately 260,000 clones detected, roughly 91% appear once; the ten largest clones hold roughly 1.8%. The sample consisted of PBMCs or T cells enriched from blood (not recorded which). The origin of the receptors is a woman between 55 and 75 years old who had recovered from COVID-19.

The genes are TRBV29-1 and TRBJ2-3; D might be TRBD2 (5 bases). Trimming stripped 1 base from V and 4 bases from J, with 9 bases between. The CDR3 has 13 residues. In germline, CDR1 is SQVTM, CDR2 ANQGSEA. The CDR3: CSVEGTRADTQYF. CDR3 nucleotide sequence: TGCAGCGTTGAAGGTACTAGGGCAGATACGCAGTATTTT.

CDR3 loop: CASSQAQGSEPQHF. CDR3 nucleotides: TGTGCCAGCAGCCAAGCCCAGGGGTCGGAGCCCCAGCATTTT. The gene calls are TRBV4-2 and TRBJ1-5; possibly TRBD1 for D (6 bases). Trimming cost V 1 base and J 8 bases, with 12 bases left between them. CDR1 and CDR2 from the germline V gene are LGHNA and YNFKEQ. The CDR3 runs to 14 residues.

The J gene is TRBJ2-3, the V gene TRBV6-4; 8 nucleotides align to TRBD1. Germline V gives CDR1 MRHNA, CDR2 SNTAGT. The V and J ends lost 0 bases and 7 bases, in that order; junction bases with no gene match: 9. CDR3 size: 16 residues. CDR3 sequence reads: CASSDSGTGGGNTQYF. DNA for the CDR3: TGTGCCAGCAGTGACTCAGGGACAGGCGGCGGAAATACGCAGTATTTT.

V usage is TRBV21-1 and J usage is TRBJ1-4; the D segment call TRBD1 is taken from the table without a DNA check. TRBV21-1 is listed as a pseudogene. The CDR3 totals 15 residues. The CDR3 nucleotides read TGTGCCAGCACCGCCGTTGGGGACAGAGGAGAAAAACTGTTTTTT. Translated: CASTAVGDRGEKLFF.

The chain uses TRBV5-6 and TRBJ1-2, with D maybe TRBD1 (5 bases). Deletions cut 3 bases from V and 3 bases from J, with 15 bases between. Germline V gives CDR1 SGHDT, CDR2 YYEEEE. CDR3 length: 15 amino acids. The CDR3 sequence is CASSSGSRVDYGYTF. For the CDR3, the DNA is TGTGCCAGCAGCTCTGGAAGCAGGGTCGACTATGGCTACACCTTC.

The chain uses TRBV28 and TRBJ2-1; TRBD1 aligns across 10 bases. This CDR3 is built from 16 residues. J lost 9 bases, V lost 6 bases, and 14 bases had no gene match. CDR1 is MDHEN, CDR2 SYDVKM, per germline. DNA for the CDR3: TGTGCCAGCAGCACAGATAAAGACAGGGGGCAGGGTGAGCAGTTCTTC. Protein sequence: CASSTDKDRGQGEQFF.

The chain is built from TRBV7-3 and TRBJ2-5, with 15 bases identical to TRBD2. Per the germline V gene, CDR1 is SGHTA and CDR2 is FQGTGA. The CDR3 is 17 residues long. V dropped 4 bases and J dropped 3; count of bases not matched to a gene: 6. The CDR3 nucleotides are TGTGCCAGCAGCTCCGGACTAGCGGGAGGGCCTAAAGAGACCCAGTACTTC. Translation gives CASSSGLAGGPKETQYF.

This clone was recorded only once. CDR3 DNA sequence: TGCGCCAGCAGCCATACGACAGGGGAGAGCAATCAGCCCCAGCATTTT. The encoded protein is CASSHTTGESNQPQHF. The gene calls are TRBV4-1 and TRBJ1-5; 8 bases match TRBD1. The ends lost 3 bases at V and 1 base at J; junction bases unmatched: 5. Per germline, CDR1 MGHRA and CDR2 YSYEKL. The length of the CDR3 is 16 residues.

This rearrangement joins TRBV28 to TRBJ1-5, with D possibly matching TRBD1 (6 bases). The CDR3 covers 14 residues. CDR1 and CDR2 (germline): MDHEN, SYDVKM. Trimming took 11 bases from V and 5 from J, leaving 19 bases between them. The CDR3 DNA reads TGTGCCTCCTTCCCTTTGACAGGTTATCAGCCCCAGCATTTT. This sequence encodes CASFPLTGYQPQHF.

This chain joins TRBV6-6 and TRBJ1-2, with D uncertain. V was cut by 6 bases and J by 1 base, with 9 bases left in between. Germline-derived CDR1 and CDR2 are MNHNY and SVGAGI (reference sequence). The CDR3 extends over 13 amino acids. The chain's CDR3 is CASSPGINYGYTF. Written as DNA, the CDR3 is TGTGCCAGCAGCCCAGGAATTAACTATGGCTACACCTTC.

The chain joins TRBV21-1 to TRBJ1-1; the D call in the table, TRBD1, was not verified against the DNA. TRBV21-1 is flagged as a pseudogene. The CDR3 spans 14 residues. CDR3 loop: CASITGGVDTEAFF. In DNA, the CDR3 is TGTGCCAGCATAACAGGGGGCGTGGACACTGAAGCTTTCTTT.